This T cell receptor (beta chain) was identified during a study of shared clonotypes between healthy human individuals (dated by TCRdb to between 2020 and 2021). Concerning the study at large: A few men and two women, aged 18 to 49 years, made up the cohort. For each donor, CD4 naive and CD4 memory were each given three plates, CD8 naive was given two plates, and CD8 memory was given one plate. Blood TCR repertoires of several healthy adults were deeply sequenced to estimate repertoire size and the extent of clonotype sharing between individuals. To increase sequencing depth and limit assay-specific biases, TCR repertoire library preparation and sequencing were carried out by different laboratories using diverse techniques. Between about 0.94 and 8.9 billion PBMCs per donor were obtained by leukapheresis.

This clone was detected only once. Its target antigen remains unknown. Per-base qualities were not stored, and no clone one base away is much larger. Findings and caveats that apply to the study as a whole: Across a few donors, approximately 4.6% of naive CD4, 3.5% of naive CD8, 2.3% of memory CD4, and about 0.4% of memory CD8 clonotypes were shared. The small number of donors limited the genetic and exposure-history diversity represented. Sampling was restricted to blood, and TCR repertoires in tissues likely differ from the TCR repertoires found in blood. Even with the large sequencing depth, rarefaction of the sorted-subset datasets indicated that sequencing was incomplete. Based on pairwise subsampling, the degree of clonotype sharing among donors was expected to be affected by sequencing depth. Compared with non-shared clonotypes, clonotypes shared by all four sorted-subset donors had higher generation probabilities. Estimated clonotype richness was generally larger for naive than for memory subsets.

Using the deep immunoSEQ assay, multiplex PCR amplified TCR CDR3 regions from genomic DNA. Genomic DNA extracted from each cell subset was distributed evenly over all wells of several immunoSEQ 96-well plates, and each plate served as one replicate. Each replicate PCR for sorted subsets received approximately 220 ng genomic DNA, equal to around 32,000 T cell genomes. Purified libraries were measured with a Qubit 3.0 fluorometer, size-checked on a Bioanalyzer 2100, and measured again with the KAPA Library Quantification kit. Each immunoSEQ 96-well plate was sequenced on its own single-read 150-cycle Illumina NextSeq 550 flow cell. Regarding the original processing steps: Because the immunoSEQ output held only junctional sequences and lacked quality scores, the filtering could not match the filtering applied to full-length reads. Sequences were annotated with PyIR, a Python wrapper for IgBLAST v1.9, using IMGT germline references to assign V/J genes and CDR3. Reads were filtered out if the reads had weak V/J assignments (E-value above 1e-6), no CDR3, stop codons, out-of-frame junctions, or ambiguous translated residues. V3J clonotypes were defined as sequences sharing the same inferred V gene, J gene, and CDR3 amino acid sequence. The percentage overlap between two repertoires was calculated by dividing the number of shared unique clonotypes by the size of the smaller repertoire. Richness of each repertoire was evaluated using RTK rarefaction, the Chao1 estimator, and Recon v2.1 estimates of unobserved clonotypes. OLGA was used to compute generation probabilities for all TCRbeta clonotypes that the gDNA method yielded from a handful of donors. TCRdb re-hosts the immuneACCESS table, in-frame sequences only. Its copies lack some clones; in the studies checked, an unresolved V gene accounts for under half of them, and the cause for the rest is not known. V and J calls and clone size are given by that table; D and trimming were obtained from the DNA. The sample has around 240,000 clones on record, just over 65% of them singletons. Approximately 10% of the sample lies in the top ten.

Donors were healthy HIV-negative adults with no recently reported acute infections or vaccinations. Every donor was a Caucasian adult living in Nashville, Tennessee, USA. CD4+ T cells were enriched through magnetic negative selection, after which naive cells were positively selected on CD45RA and the remaining negative fraction served as the memory subset. Blood was obtained by leukapheresis, after which PBMCs were separated by Ficoll-Histopaque density gradient centrifugation and cryopreserved in liquid nitrogen vapor phase. Analytical flow cytometry was used to check the purity and quantity of each magnetically sorted T cell population. From each sorted fraction, genomic DNA was isolated and quantified by UV absorbance on a Nanodrop 2000c. Sequencing was carried out using memory CD4+ T cells sorted from blood. Reading the label with the study, this specimen's cell subset or site is: CD45RA-negative fraction. This TCR derives from a man aged 30 to 39 in good health.

The CDR3 protein sequence reads: CASRTVPKSYNEQFF. The nucleotides read TGCGCCAGCAGGACGGTCCCAAAATCGTACAATGAGCAGTTCTTC. This chain joins TRBV5-1 to TRBJ2-1, with an unclear D gene assignment. Trimming costs V 5 bases and J 4 bases, and their ends lie 16 bases apart. The CDR3, from cysteine to phenylalanine, totals 15 residues. Of all the DNA, just the CDR3 is kept, 45 bases in frame from base 1. From a lookup of the germline V gene, CDR1 and CDR2 are SGHRS and YFSETQ.